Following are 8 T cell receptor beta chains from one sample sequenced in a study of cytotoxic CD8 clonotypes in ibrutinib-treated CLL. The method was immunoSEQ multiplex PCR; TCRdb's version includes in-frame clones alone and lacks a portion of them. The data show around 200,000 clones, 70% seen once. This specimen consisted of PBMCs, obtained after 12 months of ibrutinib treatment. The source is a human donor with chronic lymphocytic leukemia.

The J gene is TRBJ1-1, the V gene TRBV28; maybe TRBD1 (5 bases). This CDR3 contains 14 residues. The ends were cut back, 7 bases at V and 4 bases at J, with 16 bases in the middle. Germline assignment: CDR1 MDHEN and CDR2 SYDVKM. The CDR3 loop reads CASTEQGLSTEAFF. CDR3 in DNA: TGTGCCAGCACCGAGCAGGGACTGAGCACTGAAGCTTTCTTT.

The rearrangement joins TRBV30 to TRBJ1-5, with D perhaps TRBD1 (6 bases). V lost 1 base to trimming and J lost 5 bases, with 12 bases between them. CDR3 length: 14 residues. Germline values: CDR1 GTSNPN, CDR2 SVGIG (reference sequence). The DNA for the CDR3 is TGTGCCTGGAGTGATGGACAGTTTTATCAGCCCCAGCATTTT. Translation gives CAWSDGQFYQPQHF.

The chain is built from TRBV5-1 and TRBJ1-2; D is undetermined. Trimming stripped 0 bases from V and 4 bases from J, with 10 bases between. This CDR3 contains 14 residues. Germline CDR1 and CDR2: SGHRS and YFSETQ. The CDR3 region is CASSLASASYGYTF. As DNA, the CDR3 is TGCGCCAGCAGCTTGGCCTCGGCTAGCTATGGCTACACCTTC.

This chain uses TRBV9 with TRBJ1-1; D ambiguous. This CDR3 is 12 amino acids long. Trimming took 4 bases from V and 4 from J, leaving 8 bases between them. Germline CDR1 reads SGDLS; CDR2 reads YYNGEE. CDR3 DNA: TGTGCCAGCAGCCCCAGCCCCACTGAAGCTTTCTTT. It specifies CASSPSPTEAFF.

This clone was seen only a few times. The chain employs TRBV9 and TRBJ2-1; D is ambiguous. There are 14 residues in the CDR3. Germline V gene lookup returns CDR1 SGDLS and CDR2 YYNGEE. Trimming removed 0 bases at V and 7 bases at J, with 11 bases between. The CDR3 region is CASSVDPEPNEQFF. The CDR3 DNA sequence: TGTGCCAGCAGCGTAGATCCCGAGCCAAATGAGCAGTTCTTC.

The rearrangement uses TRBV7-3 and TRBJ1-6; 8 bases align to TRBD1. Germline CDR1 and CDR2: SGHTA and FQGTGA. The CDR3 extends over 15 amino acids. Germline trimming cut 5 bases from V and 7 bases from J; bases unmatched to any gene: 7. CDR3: CASSVSRTGNSPLHF. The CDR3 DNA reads TGTGCCAGCAGCGTAAGTCGGACAGGGAATTCACCCCTCCACTTT.

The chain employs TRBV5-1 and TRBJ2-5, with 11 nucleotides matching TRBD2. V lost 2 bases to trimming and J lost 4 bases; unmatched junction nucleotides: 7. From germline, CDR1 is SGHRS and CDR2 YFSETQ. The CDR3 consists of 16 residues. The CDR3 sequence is CASSFPTTSGAETQYF. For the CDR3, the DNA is TGCGCCAGCAGCTTTCCCACGACTAGCGGGGCAGAGACCCAGTACTTC.

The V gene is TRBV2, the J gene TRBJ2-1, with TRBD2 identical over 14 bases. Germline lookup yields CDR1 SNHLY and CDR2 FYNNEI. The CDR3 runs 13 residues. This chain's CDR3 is CATTSGRANEQFF. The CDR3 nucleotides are TGTGCTACGACTAGCGGGAGGGCGAATGAGCAGTTCTTC.